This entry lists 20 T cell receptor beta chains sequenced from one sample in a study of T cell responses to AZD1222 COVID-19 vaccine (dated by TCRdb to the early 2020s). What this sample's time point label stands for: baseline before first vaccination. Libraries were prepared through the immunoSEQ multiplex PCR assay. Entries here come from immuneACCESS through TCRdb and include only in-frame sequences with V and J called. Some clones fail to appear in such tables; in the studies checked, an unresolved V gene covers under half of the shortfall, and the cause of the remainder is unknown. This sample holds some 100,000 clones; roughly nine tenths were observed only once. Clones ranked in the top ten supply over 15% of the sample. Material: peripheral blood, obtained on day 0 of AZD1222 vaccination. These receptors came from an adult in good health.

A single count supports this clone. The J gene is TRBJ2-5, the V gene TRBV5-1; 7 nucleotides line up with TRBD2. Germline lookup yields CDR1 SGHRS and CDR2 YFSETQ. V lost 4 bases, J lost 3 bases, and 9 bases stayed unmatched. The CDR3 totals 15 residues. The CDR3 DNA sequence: TGCGCCAGCAGCGAACTAGCGACCGGGGAAGAGACCCAGTACTTC. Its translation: CASSELATGEETQYF.

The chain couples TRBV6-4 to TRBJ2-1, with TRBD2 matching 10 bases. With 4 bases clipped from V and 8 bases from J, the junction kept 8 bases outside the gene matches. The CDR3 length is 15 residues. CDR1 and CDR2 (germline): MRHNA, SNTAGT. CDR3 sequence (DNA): TGTGCCAGCAGTGTCGCTAGCGGGAGATTCGATGAGCAGTTCTTC. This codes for CASSVASGRFDEQFF.

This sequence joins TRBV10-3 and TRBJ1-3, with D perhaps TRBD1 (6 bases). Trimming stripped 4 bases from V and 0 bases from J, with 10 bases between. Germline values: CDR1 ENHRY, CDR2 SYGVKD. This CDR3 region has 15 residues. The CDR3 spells CAISAPDSSGNTIYF. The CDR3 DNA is TGTGCCATCAGTGCGCCGGACAGCTCTGGAAACACCATATATTTT.

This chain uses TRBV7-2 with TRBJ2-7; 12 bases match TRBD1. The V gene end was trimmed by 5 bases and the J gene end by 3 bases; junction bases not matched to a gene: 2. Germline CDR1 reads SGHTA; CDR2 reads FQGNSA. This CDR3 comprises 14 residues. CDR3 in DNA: TGTGCCAGCAGCGGGACAGGGGGCTTCTACGAGCAGTACTTC. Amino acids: CASSGTGGFYEQYF.

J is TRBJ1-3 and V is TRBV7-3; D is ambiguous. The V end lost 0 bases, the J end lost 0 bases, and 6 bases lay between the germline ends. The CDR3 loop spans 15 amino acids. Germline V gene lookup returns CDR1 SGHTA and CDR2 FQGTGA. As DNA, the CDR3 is TGTGCCAGCAGCTTAACAGCTAACTCTGGAAACACCATATATTTT. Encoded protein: CASSLTANSGNTIYF.

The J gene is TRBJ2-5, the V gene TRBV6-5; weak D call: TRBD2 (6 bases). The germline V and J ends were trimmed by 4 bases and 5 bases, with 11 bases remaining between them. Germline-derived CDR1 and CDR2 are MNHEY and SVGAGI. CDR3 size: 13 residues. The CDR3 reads CASSFGSMETQYF. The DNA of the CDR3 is TGTGCCAGCAGTTTCGGGAGTATGGAGACCCAGTACTTC.

As DNA, the CDR3 is TGCGCCAGCAGCCAAGATCGGGGCCTGAGGCAGTTCTTC. Translating it yields CASSQDRGLRQFF. V usage is TRBV4-1 and J usage is TRBJ2-1; D may match TRBD1 or TRBD2 (5 bases each). The germline CDR1 and CDR2 sequences are MGHRA and YSYEKL. The V gene lost 0 bases and the J gene lost 12 bases, with 12 bases spanning the gap. The CDR3 consists of 13 residues.

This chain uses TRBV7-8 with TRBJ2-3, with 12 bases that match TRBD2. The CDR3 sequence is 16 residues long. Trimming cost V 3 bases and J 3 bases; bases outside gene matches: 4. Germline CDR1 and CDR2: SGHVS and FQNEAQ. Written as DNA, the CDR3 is TGTGCCAGCAGCTTCAGGACTAGCGGGGCTACAGATACGCAGTATTTT. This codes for CASSFRTSGATDTQYF.

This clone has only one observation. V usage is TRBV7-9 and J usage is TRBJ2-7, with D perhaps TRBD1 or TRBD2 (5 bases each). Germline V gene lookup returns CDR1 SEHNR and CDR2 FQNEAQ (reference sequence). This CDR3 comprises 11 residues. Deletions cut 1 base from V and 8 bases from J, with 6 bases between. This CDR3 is CASSLEGQQYF. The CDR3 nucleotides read TGTGCCAGCAGCTTAGAGGGACAGCAGTACTTC.

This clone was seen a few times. The CDR3 loop reads CASRRTEYGEQFF. For the CDR3, the DNA is TGTGCCAGCAGGAGGACAGAGTATGGCGAGCAGTTCTTC. The rearrangement links TRBV6-5 to TRBJ2-1, with D maybe TRBD1 (6 bases). Germline V gives CDR1 MNHEY, CDR2 SVGAGI. V was pared by 6 bases and J by 10 bases, with 16 bases between. This CDR3 spans 13 amino acids.

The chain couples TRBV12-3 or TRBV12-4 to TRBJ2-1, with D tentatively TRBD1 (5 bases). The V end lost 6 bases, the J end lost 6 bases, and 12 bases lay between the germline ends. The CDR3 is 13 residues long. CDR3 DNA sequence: TGTGCCAGCAGCCTAGGGGCAGCCAATGAGCAGTTCTTC. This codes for CASSLGAANEQFF.

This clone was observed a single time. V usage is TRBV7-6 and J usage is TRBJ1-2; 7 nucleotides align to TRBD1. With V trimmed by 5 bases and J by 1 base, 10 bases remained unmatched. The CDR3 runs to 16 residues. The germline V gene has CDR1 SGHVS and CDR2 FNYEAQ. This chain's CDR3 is CASSPMAQGNNYGYTF. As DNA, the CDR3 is TGTGCCAGCAGCCCGATGGCACAGGGGAATAACTATGGCTACACCTTC.

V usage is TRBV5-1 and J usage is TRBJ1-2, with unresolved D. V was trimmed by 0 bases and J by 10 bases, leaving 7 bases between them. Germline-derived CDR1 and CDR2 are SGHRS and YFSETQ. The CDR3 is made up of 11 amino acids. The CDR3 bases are TGCGCCAGCAGCTTGGGGGGTGCCTACACCTTC. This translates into CASSLGGAYTF.

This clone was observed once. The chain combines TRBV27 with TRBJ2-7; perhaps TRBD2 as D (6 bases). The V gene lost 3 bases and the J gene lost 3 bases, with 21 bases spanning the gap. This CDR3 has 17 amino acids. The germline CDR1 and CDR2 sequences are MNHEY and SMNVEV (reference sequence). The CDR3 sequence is CASSFVAAQTPDYEQYF. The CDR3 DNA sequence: TGTGCCAGCAGTTTCGTAGCGGCCCAAACCCCGGACTACGAGCAGTACTTC.

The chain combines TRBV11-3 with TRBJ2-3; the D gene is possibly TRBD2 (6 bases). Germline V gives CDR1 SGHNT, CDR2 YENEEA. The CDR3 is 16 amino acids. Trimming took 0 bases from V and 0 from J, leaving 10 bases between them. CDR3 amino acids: CASSLDRGISTDTQYF. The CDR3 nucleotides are TGTGCCAGCAGCTTAGATCGCGGGATTAGCACAGATACGCAGTATTTT.

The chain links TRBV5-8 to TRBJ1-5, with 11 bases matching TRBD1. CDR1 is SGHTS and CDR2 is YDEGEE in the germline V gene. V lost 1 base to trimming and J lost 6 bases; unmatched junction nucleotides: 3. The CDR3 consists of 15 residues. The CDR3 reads CASSLRTGGGQPQHF. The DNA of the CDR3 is TGTGCCAGCAGCTTGAGGACAGGGGGCGGTCAGCCCCAGCATTTT.

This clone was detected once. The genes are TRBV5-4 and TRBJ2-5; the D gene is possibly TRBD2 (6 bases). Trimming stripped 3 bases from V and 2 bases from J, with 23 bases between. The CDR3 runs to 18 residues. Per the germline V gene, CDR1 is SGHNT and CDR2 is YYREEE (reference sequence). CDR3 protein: CASSSLYRGSSLQETQYF. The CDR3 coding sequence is TGTGCCAGCAGCTCCCTTTATCGGGGGTCCTCCCTTCAAGAGACCCAGTACTTC.

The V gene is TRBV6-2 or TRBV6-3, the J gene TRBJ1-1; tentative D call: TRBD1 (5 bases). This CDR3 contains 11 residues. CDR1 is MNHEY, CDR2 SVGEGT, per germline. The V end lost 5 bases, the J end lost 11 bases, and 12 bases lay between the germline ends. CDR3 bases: TGTGCCAGCAGTCAGGGATCGGGGGCTTTCTTT. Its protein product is CASSQGSGAFF.

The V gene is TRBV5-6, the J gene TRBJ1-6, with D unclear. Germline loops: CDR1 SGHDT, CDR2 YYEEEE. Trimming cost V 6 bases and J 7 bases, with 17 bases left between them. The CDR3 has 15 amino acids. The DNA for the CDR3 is TGTGCCAGCACAACAACCCCGGGGAACAATTCACCCCTCCACTTT. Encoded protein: CASTTTPGNNSPLHF.

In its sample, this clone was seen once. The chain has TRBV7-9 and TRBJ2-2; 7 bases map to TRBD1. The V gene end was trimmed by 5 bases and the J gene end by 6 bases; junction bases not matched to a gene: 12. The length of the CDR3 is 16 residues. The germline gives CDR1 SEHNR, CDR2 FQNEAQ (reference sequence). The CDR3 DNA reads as TGTGCCAGCAGCGCTCGAGGACAGGTGGGCGCCGGGGAGCTGTTTTTT. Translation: CASSARGQVGAGELFF.